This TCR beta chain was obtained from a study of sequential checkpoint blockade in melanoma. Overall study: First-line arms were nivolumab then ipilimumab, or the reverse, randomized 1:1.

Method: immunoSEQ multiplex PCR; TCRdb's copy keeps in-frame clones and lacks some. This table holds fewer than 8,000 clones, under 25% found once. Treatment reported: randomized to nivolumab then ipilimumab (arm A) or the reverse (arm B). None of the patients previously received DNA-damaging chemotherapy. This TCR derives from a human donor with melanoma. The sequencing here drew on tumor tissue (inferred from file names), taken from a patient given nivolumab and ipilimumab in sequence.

The CDR3 spells CASRNYQGAGNTEAFF. CDR3 DNA: TGTGCCAGTAGGAATTACCAGGGGGCCGGTAACACTGAAGCTTTCTTT. The chain recombines TRBV19 with TRBJ1-1, with 8 bases aligning to TRBD1. Per the germline V gene, CDR1 is LNHDA and CDR2 is SQIVND (reference sequence). The J segment lost 2 bases and the V segment lost 6 bases, leaving 11 bases of the junction unmatched. The CDR3 sequence is 16 residues long.